This T cell receptor beta chain came from a study of T cells after yellow fever vaccination. Points from the study as a whole: The booster saw the reappearance of most primary-vaccination clones (roughly 96% CD4, about 85% CD8).

TCRdb analysed the 5' RACE reads with MiXCR anew, one entry per CDR3 protein. The data contain roughly 400,000 distinct CDR3 sequences, around 19% of them singletons. In the case of this clonotype: Its target is unknown.

V lost 2 bases and J lost 0, with 11 bases in between. Germline V CDR1 and CDR2: SGHKS, YYEKEE (reference sequence). The CDR3 length is 15 residues. V usage is TRBV5-5 and J usage is TRBJ2-5, with D uncertain. Sequenced here: PBMCs, sampled before the yellow fever booster vaccination. The TCR was taken from a man between 18 and 35 years old who received the YFV17D yellow fever vaccine. CDR3 in amino acids: CASSFILGYQETQYF. The CDR3 DNA sequence: TGTGCCAGCAGCTTTATCCTCGGGTACCAAGAGACCCAGTACTTC.